A single sample is the source of the 24 T cell receptor beta chains below, sequenced in a study of blood T cell repertoires in COVID-19. The data were produced by immunoSEQ multiplex PCR, yet TCRdb's version contains in-frame clones alone and is incomplete. This sample carries roughly 98,000 clones, approximately 92% of them seen once, and the ten largest clones take about 6.6%. Sequencing used peripheral blood. The source of these receptors is a woman aged 55-69 years with active COVID-19.

The chain has TRBV28 and TRBJ2-7, with TRBD2 identical over 8 bases. The junction had 10 bases not matched to a gene; V was cut back by 6 bases and J by 0 bases. From germline, CDR1 is MDHEN and CDR2 SYDVKM. This CDR3 contains 16 residues. CDR3 bases: TGTGCCAGCAGCCCAGAAAGCGGGGGAGGCTCCTACGAGCAGTACTTC. It encodes CASSPESGGGSYEQYF. Supplemented by reference TRBV28 and TRBJ2-7, the full variable domain reads DVKVTQSSRYLVKRTGEKVFLECVQDMDHENMFWYRQDPGLGLRLIYFSYDVKMKEKGDIPEGYSVSREKKERFSLILESASTNQTSMYLCASSPESGGGSYEQYFGPGTRLTVT.

V usage is TRBV5-5 and J usage is TRBJ2-7, with a weak D call TRBD2 (5 bases). Trimming removed 2 bases at V and 0 bases at J, with 12 bases between. The CDR3 length is 15 residues. In germline, CDR1 is SGHKS, CDR2 YYEKEE (reference sequence). CDR3 sequence reads: CASSLAAGSSYEQYF. CDR3 DNA sequence: TGTGCCAGCAGCTTAGCGGCTGGAAGCTCCTACGAGCAGTACTTC.

The rearrangement uses TRBV3-1 (or the pseudogene TRBV3-2) and TRBJ1-5; 11 bases fit TRBD1. V shed 1 base, J shed 7 bases, and the junction held 3 bases outside the gene matches. Per the germline V gene, CDR1 is LGHDT and CDR2 is YNNKEL (reference sequence). CDR3 length: 15 residues. CDR3 protein: CASSQGTGGRQPQHF. In DNA, the CDR3 is TGTGCCAGCAGCCAAGGGACAGGGGGCAGGCAGCCCCAGCATTTT.

This rearrangement joins TRBV5-4 to TRBJ2-5; 10 nucleotides match TRBD1. J gave up 5 bases and V 4 bases, and 5 bases lay outside the gene matches. From germline, CDR1 is SGHNT and CDR2 YYREEE (reference sequence). The CDR3 totals 14 residues. CDR3 protein: CASSTTGGGETQYF. DNA for the CDR3: TGTGCCAGCAGCACGACAGGGGGCGGCGAGACCCAGTACTTC. The whole variable domain, filled in from reference TRBV5-4 and TRBJ2-5, reads ETGVTQSPTHLIKTRGQQVTLRCSSQSGHNTVSWYQQALGQGPQFIFQYYREEENGRGNFPPRFSGLQFPNYSSELNVNALELDDSALYLCASSTTGGGETQYFGPGTRLLVL.

V gene TRBV28 combines with J gene TRBJ2-3; TRBD1 matches at 10 bases. CDR1 and CDR2 from the germline V gene are MDHEN and SYDVKM. Unmatched junction bases numbered 8, after V lost 6 bases and J lost 2 bases. This CDR3 spans 16 amino acids. The CDR3: CASSQTGGPHTDTQYF. In nucleotides, the CDR3 is TGTGCCAGCAGCCAGACAGGGGGCCCACACACAGATACGCAGTATTTT.

The chain couples TRBV5-4 to TRBJ2-7; TRBD1 matches 8 bases. The CDR3 has 16 residues. J lost 0 bases, V lost 0 bases, and 5 bases had no gene match. Looked up from germline, CDR1 is SGHNT and CDR2 is YYREEE (reference sequence). DNA of the CDR3: TGTGCCAGCAGCTTGGCAGGGGGCATCTCCTCCTACGAGCAGTACTTC. This codes for CASSLAGGISSYEQYF.

V and J are TRBV11-2 and TRBJ2-3, with 7 bases fitting TRBD2. The J segment lost 5 bases and the V segment lost 2 bases, leaving 4 bases of the junction unmatched. CDR3 size: 14 residues. In germline, CDR1 is SGHAT, CDR2 FQNNGV. The CDR3, as DNA: TGTGCCAGCAGCTTAAGACTAGCCGGAGATACGCAGTATTTT. This codes for CASSLRLAGDTQYF.

This clone was observed a single time. V and J are TRBV10-3 and TRBJ2-4, with D maybe TRBD2 (6 bases). This CDR3 region has 13 residues. CDR1 and CDR2 from the germline V gene are ENHRY and SYGVKD. V was trimmed by 6 bases and J by 4 bases, leaving 10 bases between them. As DNA, the CDR3 is TGTGCCATCAGGGGGGGTGAGAAAAACATTCAGTACTTC. Translating it yields CAIRGGEKNIQYF.

The V and J genes are TRBV3-1 (or the pseudogene TRBV3-2) and TRBJ1-2, with unresolved D. Germline CDR1 and CDR2: LGHDT and YNNKEL (reference sequence). Trimming cost V 0 bases and J 6 bases, with 14 bases left between them. The CDR3 length is 15 residues. The CDR3 protein is CASSQDSNGVDGYTF. Here the CDR3 DNA reads TGTGCCAGCAGCCAAGATAGTAACGGAGTGGATGGCTACACCTTC.

This clone was recorded only once. V is TRBV5-1 and J is TRBJ2-7; 11 bases are a match to TRBD2. The CDR3 loop spans 16 amino acids. Germline V gives CDR1 SGHRS, CDR2 YFSETQ. With V trimmed by 0 bases and J by 3 bases, 5 bases remained unmatched. CDR3 loop: CASSLVAGGRFYEQYF. The CDR3 region has the DNA TGCGCCAGCAGCTTGGTAGCGGGAGGGCGTTTCTACGAGCAGTACTTC.

The V gene is TRBV7-9, the J gene TRBJ2-1, with TRBD2 identical over 9 bases. V was pared by 5 bases and J by 5 bases, with 13 bases of the junction left unmatched. The germline gives CDR1 SEHNR, CDR2 FQNEAQ (reference sequence). The CDR3 has 17 residues. The CDR3 DNA reads as TGTGCCAGCAGCCCCAAGTATCGGCTAGCGGGAAACAATGAGCAGTTCTTC. Its translation: CASSPKYRLAGNNEQFF.

The rearrangement uses TRBV29-1 and TRBJ1-1, with 7 nucleotides matching TRBD1. CDR3 length: 13 amino acids. Per germline, CDR1 SQVTM and CDR2 ANQGSEA. J was trimmed by 11 bases and V by 5 bases; bases with no gene match: 14. CDR3 loop: CSVLKPTGLIAFF. CDR3 nucleotides: TGCAGCGTTTTGAAACCGACAGGGTTAATCGCTTTCTTT.

The V call is TRBV3-1 (or the pseudogene TRBV3-2), the J call TRBJ2-5, with 11 bases that match TRBD2. CDR1 and CDR2 from the germline V gene are LGHDT and YNNKEL (reference sequence). This CDR3 has 18 amino acids. The trim removed 0 bases at V and 1 base at J, leaving 7 bases unmatched. In nucleotides, the CDR3 is TGTGCCAGCAGCCAAGAAGGGTGGCTAGCGGGGGGCCAAGAGACCCAGTACTTC. It is translated as CASSQEGWLAGGQETQYF.

CDR3 sequence reads: CASSSDRNQPQHF. The CDR3 nucleotides are TGTGCCAGCAGCTCCGACAGGAATCAGCCCCAGCATTTT. This chain joins TRBV7-2 and TRBJ1-5, with D possibly matching TRBD1 (6 bases). This CDR3 has 13 amino acids. From germline, CDR1 is SGHTA and CDR2 FQGNSA. Trimming left V 4 bases short and J 4 bases short, with 8 bases between.

The chain couples TRBV25-1 to TRBJ1-1; 7 positions agree with TRBD1. Trimming removed 3 bases from V and 4 bases from J; junction bases left unmatched: 11. The CDR3 sequence is 16 residues long. In germline, CDR1 is MGHDK, CDR2 SYGVNS. CDR3 coding DNA: TGTGCCAGCAGTGACTTCGGAGGGGGCGTTGGCACTGAAGCTTTCTTT. Protein product: CASSDFGGGVGTEAFF.

The chain employs TRBV18 and TRBJ2-7, with 11 bases identical to TRBD2. The CDR3 is 15 residues long. Germline V gene sequence: CDR1 KGHSH, CDR2 LQKENI. Trimming took 3 bases from V and 3 from J; bases not matched to a gene: 4. The CDR3, as DNA: TGTGCCAGCTCACCGACCGGGACTAGCGGCTACGAGCAGTACTTC. It yields the protein CASSPTGTSGYEQYF.

DNA of the CDR3: TGTGCCTGGGGGACAGGGGGAATCACCCCCCAGCATTTT. It specifies CAWGTGGITPQHF. The chain employs TRBV30 and TRBJ1-5, with 11 bases that match TRBD1. Per germline, CDR1 GTSNPN and CDR2 SVGIG (reference sequence). This CDR3 spans 13 amino acids. V gave up 5 bases and J gave up 10 bases; unmatched junction bases: 7. Looking up the rest from reference TRBV30 and TRBJ1-5 gives the full variable domain: SQTIHQWPATLVQPVGSPLSLECTVEGTSNPNLYWYRQAAGRGLQLLFYSVGIGQISSEVPQNLSASRPQDRQFILSSKKLLLSDSGFYLCAWGTGGITPQHFGDGTRLSIL.

This clone was seen a handful of times. The V gene is TRBV7-8, the J gene TRBJ1-1; 10 nucleotides match TRBD1. The CDR3 has 15 residues. The J segment lost 5 bases and the V segment lost 3 bases, leaving 6 bases of the junction unmatched. Germline CDR1 and CDR2: SGHVS and FQNEAQ. The CDR3 reads CASSFRDRGETEAFF. The CDR3 DNA sequence: TGTGCCAGCAGCTTCCGGGACAGGGGTGAGACTGAAGCTTTCTTT.

The genes are TRBV4-1 and TRBJ1-2; D gene ambiguous. The CDR3 spans 14 residues. Germline CDR1 MGHRA, CDR2 YSYEKL. The ends were cut back, 1 base at V and 7 bases at J, with 13 bases in the middle. The CDR3 sequence is CASSQGPGIGGYTF. The CDR3 region has the DNA TGCGCCAGCAGCCAAGGTCCGGGAATAGGTGGCTACACCTTC.

The chain is built from TRBV28 and TRBJ1-1, with D perhaps TRBD1 (5 bases). Germline CDR1 is MDHEN and CDR2 is SYDVKM. The ends were cut back, 10 bases at V and 3 bases at J, with 18 bases in the middle. The CDR3 is 14 residues long. CDR3 region: CATSGRGLYTEAFF. The CDR3, as DNA: TGTGCCACCTCAGGACGGGGACTCTACACTGAAGCTTTCTTT.

The CDR3 reads CASTTGGASGEQYF. DNA for the CDR3: TGTGCCAGCACTACAGGGGGCGCCTCGGGAGAGCAGTACTTC. The V and J genes are TRBV28 and TRBJ2-7; TRBD1 matches 9 bases. This CDR3 comprises 14 residues. Germline values: CDR1 MDHEN, CDR2 SYDVKM. V lost 7 bases, J lost 7 bases, and 11 bases stayed unmatched.

The J gene is TRBJ2-2, the V gene TRBV14, with 8 bases fitting TRBD2. CDR1 SGHDN and CDR2 FVKESK come from the germline V gene. CDR3 length: 17 residues. Trimming took 0 bases from V and 3 from J; bases not matched to a gene: 6. The CDR3 DNA reads TGTGCCAGCAGCCAAGACGGGAGCGGGGGCTACACCGGGGAGCTGTTTTTT. It encodes CASSQDGSGGYTGELFF.

This chain joins TRBV4-3 and TRBJ1-2, with D possibly matching TRBD1 (6 bases). V lost 4 bases, J lost 5 bases, and 11 bases lay in between. Germline V gene data show CDR1 as LGHNA and CDR2 as YSLEER. The CDR3 covers 13 residues. CDR3 nucleotide sequence: TGCGCCAGCAGCCGGGACACCTCATATGGCTACACCTTC. Its protein product is CASSRDTSYGYTF.

The rearrangement links TRBV7-9 to TRBJ1-4; possible D gene TRBD1, 6 bases. This CDR3 has 13 amino acids. Germline CDR1 reads SEHNR; CDR2 reads FQNEAQ (reference sequence). V shed 4 bases and J shed 11 bases, with 14 bases lying between them. CDR3: CASSSADSWKLFF. In nucleotides, the CDR3 is TGTGCCAGCAGCTCTGCGGACAGCTGGAAACTGTTTTTT.